This T cell receptor gamma chain was observed in a study of intestinal T cells in coeliac disease (TCRdb year 2020). Notes on the research overall: Coeliac patients were found to be much younger than controls, with mean ages of around 15 versus 50 years recorded in the TRG cohort. Duodenal biopsies from roughly 11 coeliac disease patients and roughly 11 non-coeliac controls were included in the TCR-delta (TRD) cohort. Duodenal biopsies from about 35 coeliac disease patients and fewer than 25 non-coeliac controls were included in a second, larger TCR-gamma (TRG) cohort. Study-level results and caveats: Clustering based on TRG put most of the 54 biopsies (about 94%) in the right class, and the reported leave-one-out accuracy was 87%. FFPE-derived DNA was found to be relatively degraded, and loss of a proportion of TCR sequences in each sample was likely caused by this degradation. The coeliac group and the control group were significantly different in age, but an analysis split by age did not give significant classification. In training, clustering based on TRD kmers put all 22 biopsies in the right class, and the reported leave-one-out accuracy was 85% to 95%. It was not possible to tell repeated CDR3 amino acid sequences apart from PCR duplicates.

V is cut back by 8 bases and J by 4 bases, with 26 bases in the junction unmatched. Spanning cysteine to phenylalanine, the CDR3 consists of 20 amino acids. The entry retains the CDR3 DNA only, 60 bases that are in frame from base 1. Remarks on this clone: Its antigen is unknown. One base away there is no much larger clone; base qualities are not given.

Genomic DNA was extracted with the QIAamp DNA FFPE tissue kit from ten 5-um FFPE scrolls per case. Fully anonymised formalin-fixed paraffin-embedded duodenal biopsies surplus to diagnostic needs were used to test TCR repertoire-based classification of coeliac disease. Controls had no clinical or histological suspicion of coeliac disease and underwent upper endoscopy for reflux, dyspepsia or gastritis. The library was built by means of multiplex PCR. Instrument on record: Ion Torrent PGM. The LymphoTrack kit, which has primers carrying Illumina adapters, was used to amplify TRG repertoires from approximately 210 ng of biopsy DNA. TRG amplicons were purified using AMPure XP beads, were quantified on a 2100 Bioanalyzer, and were pooled equimolarly. An Ion PGM instrument was used to sequence the TRG libraries. On the authors' methods: Using FastX, any read was removed if more than 10% of its nucleotides had quality scores below the third quartile calculated per patient. Reads were aligned with IMGT/HighV-QUEST to assign V, D and J genes, identify CDR3 regions and assess functionality. Sequences were converted to amino acids, and every sequence predicted to be non-functional was removed. CDR3s were split into kmers with and without positional annotation, PCA was performed on kmer frequencies, and samples were clustered using all 1023 combinations of PCs 1-10. Classification was validated by leave-one-out cross-validation, re-optimising parameters on the remaining samples each time. Using the vegan R package, Shannon diversity was calculated from repeated random subsamples whose size matched the lowest read count. TCRdb processed the public reads again with the CATT caller, after which rows with matching DNA were combined. TCRdb, rather than the study authors, made the V and J calls. Counted in this sample were about 490 gamma-chain clones; approximately 49% of them appeared once. The ten largest clones add up to 40% of the sample.

This chain joins TRGV10 to TRGJP1. TRGV10 is recorded as an ORF, its role being uncertain. The sequence came from a human donor who served as a control with a normal duodenal biopsy, not a healthy volunteer. Sequenced: a duodenal biopsy. CDR3 loop: CAAWEIYGRGGVGTGWFKIF. The sequence in DNA is TGTGCTGCGTGGGAAATATACGGACGAGGGGGAGTCGGCACTGGTTGGTTCAAGATATTT.